This T cell receptor beta chain was recorded in a study of CD8 T cells in ankylosing spondylitis. Study-wide findings and caveats: Under 10 highly homologous variants formed a TCR beta motif that appeared characteristic of ankylosing spondylitis blood. Peripheral blood samples showed relatively rare disease-linked clones, and these clones were CD8+. Reportedly, matched ankylosing spondylitis synovial fluid was significantly enriched for disease-linked clones.

Library preparation for TCR beta used quantitative 5'-RACE with molecular barcodes. TCRdb passed the 5' RACE reads through MiXCR, listing each CDR3 protein once. The table lists 650,000 to 800,000 distinct CDR3 sequences, under 20% of them singletons. This clonotype was detected many times. Antigen unknown. The ends were cut back, 1 base at V and 7 bases at J, with 10 bases in the middle. This CDR3 is 14 amino acids long. This clonotype originated in a male donor with ankylosing spondylitis. Sequenced material: blood, either unsorted or a sorted T cell fraction (not recorded which). The chain uses TRBV12-3 or TRBV12-4 and TRBJ1-4, with D uncertain. The CDR3 loop is CASSLDLRGEKLFF. CDR3 bases: TGTGCCAGCAGTTTAGACCTCCGAGGTGAAAAACTGTTTTTT.